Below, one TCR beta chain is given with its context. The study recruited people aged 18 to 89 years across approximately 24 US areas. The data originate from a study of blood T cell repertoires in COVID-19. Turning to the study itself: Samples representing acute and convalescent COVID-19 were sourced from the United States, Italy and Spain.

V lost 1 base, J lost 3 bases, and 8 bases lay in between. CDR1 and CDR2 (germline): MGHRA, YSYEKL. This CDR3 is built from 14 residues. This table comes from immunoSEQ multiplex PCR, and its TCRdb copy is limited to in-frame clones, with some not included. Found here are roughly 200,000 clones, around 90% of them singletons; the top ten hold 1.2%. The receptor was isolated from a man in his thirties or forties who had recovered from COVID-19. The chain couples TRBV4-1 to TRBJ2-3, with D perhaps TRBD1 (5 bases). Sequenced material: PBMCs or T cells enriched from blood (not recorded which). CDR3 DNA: TGCGCCAGCAGCCAAGGGGGCGGAACAGATACGCAGTATTTT. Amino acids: CASSQGGGTDTQYF.